Given below is one T cell receptor (beta chain) in context. Its cognate antigen has yet to be identified. Within one base of it there is no much larger clone, and no base qualities were kept. This entry is derived from a study of blood T cell repertoires in COVID-19 (dated by TCRdb to the early 2020s). Broadly, across the study: The collaborator samples originated in the United States, Italy and Spain and spanned the acute and convalescent phases of COVID-19. A freely available public database, intended as a resource for researchers studying the immune response to SARS-CoV-2, is where the repertoires were released. Samples were obtained from the ongoing ImmuneRACE study (first 160 participants) and from 1,254 subjects provided by 6 global collaborators. The prospective study material was composed of cDNA or gDNA derived from T cells, B-cell-depleted T cells, or PBMCs. Nearly every sample came with metadata listing a de-identified subject ID, COVID-19 status, age in years and sex. The dataset comprised deeply sampled blood TCRbeta repertoires from subjects exposed to, actively infected with, or recovered from COVID-19. Where HLA class I and class II types were available, the types were taken from metadata supplied by the sample provider, not from assay-based typing. Results the study describes overall, beyond this receptor: Clinical and demographic metadata were provided uncurated, with the amount varying by source and participant.

The immunoSEQ Assay, a bias-controlled multiplex PCR, was used to amplify TCRbeta CDR3 regions from genomic DNA. Per the original workflow: The number of nucleated cells in each sample was estimated by amplification of reference gene primers within the assay. To quantify the absolute abundance of each unique TCRbeta CDR3 rearrangement, sequence reads were collapsed and filtered. For each sample, productive Simpson clonality was calculated by taking the square root of Simpson's diversity index across productive rearrangements. The clones in this table, taken by TCRdb from immuneACCESS, are in-frame only. Not every clone is retained; where verified, under half of the shortfall comes from an unresolved V gene, and the cause of the rest is unknown. V and J calls and clone size come straight from that table; D and trimming were deduced from the DNA. A total of roughly 280,000 clones appear in this sample, 85% to 90% of them only once. The ten largest make up roughly 4% of the sample.

In the prospective study, participants were about 18 to 95 years old, resided in about two dozen geographic areas of the United States, and were enrolled through a virtual design. To assign participants to cohorts, the prospective study relied on clinical history that participants themselves reported in a screening survey and a study questionnaire. In the prospective study, mobile phlebotomists collected whole blood, serum and a nasopharyngeal or oropharyngeal swab from each participant. Additional blood draws and questionnaires over a 2-month period could optionally be provided by prospective study participants. Prospective study blood samples were shipped either frozen or at room temperature before DNA extraction. This receptor was identified in a woman aged 25 to 39 with acute COVID-19. The sequencing sample was made of PBMCs or T cells enriched from blood (not recorded which).

The DNA reads TGTGCCAGCAGCGGGGGCCAGCGAGAAAAACTGTTTTTT. It translates to CASSGGQREKLFF. In this chain, TRBV9 is recombined with TRBJ1-4; TRBD1 might be the D gene, on 5 matching bases. V is clipped by 3 bases and J by 8 bases, and the sequence between their germline boundaries is 11 bases long. From its cysteine to its phenylalanine, the CDR3 spans 13 amino acids. Only the CDR3 region is kept as DNA, spanning 39 bases read in frame from base 1. Taken from the germline V gene, the CDR1 and CDR2 loops are SGDLS and YYNGEE. With the rest looked up from the reference TRBV9 and TRBJ1-4 genes rather than sequenced, the full variable domain is DSGVTQTPKHLITATGQRVTLRCSPRSGDLSVYWYQQSLDQGLQFLIQYYNGEERAKGNILERFSAQQFPDLHSELNLSSLELGDSALYFCASSGGQREKLFFGSGTQLSVL.